This entry features one T cell receptor beta chain sequence. What this receptor recognizes is not known. Base qualities are not recorded, but no much larger clone differs from it by a single base. Reading from cysteine to phenylalanine, the CDR3 counts 14 amino acids. Only the CDR3 part of the read is kept: 42 bases, read in frame from the first base. CDR1 and CDR2 are drawn from the germline V gene (reference sequence): SGHNT, YYREEE. V lost 3 bases and J lost 4 bases; the stretch between them is 11 bases long. In light of the paper, this sample's time point label describes: about 28 days (+/-7) after the second vaccine dose. AZD1222 recipients given second doses at about 4 weeks or at about 12 weeks were pooled, since spike-specific TCR depth and breadth were not found to differ between the two schedules. Samples from vaccinated people were obtained from the UK trials COV001 and COV002, which included a single-blind randomized controlled phase 2/3 trial of AZD1222 (ChAdOx1 nCoV-19) in healthy adults. Trial participant PBMC samples were collected at day 0 and day 28 after the second dose for TCRbeta chain sequencing.

This specimen comes from a study of T cell responses to AZD1222 COVID-19 vaccine (dated by TCRdb to about 2021). A note on the overall study: A total of about 230 trial participants underwent TCR sequencing, of whom some 210 received two doses of AZD1222 and some 25 received two doses of the MenACWY control vaccine. Trial participants were enrolled into age subgroups of 18-55, 56-69 and 70-plus years, which contained roughly 150, 30 and 60 TCR-sequenced participants, respectively.

The CDR3 regions of human TCRbeta chains were analyzed by immunosequencing. Concerning the study's data processing: TCRs in the repertoires were matched against a reference library of SARS-CoV-2-specific TCRs that had been generated with the MIRA antigen-specificity platform. Breadth was defined as the fraction of unique TCRs that were SARS-CoV-2-associated. Depth was defined as the fraction of total T cells that were SARS-CoV-2-associated. Using the MIRA data, each spike-specific TCR was mapped to the spike region that the TCR reacts to and placed in a CD4 or CD8 class. Log10-transformed breadth and depth values were compared by one-way ANOVA with Sidak's multiple comparisons tests. TCRdb took over this immuneACCESS table, retaining in-frame rearrangements with V and J assigned. Such tables are incomplete; in checked studies, under half of the missing clones stem from an unresolved V gene, and the remainder is unexplained. That table furnishes V, J and clone size, whereas the DNA furnished D and trimming. The table for this sample lists about 150,000 clones; about nine tenths of them were counted only once. Of the sample, roughly 3.8% falls within the top ten clones.

Overall study outcomes, separate from this receptor: After two AZD1222 doses, spike-specific TCR breadth and depth were significantly higher than at day 0 and than in MenACWY recipients. Participants were mostly white British and included more females than males, and it was suggested by the authors that clonal diversity may have been underestimated. Conclusions about previously exposed vaccinees are limited, since just five or six AZD1222 recipients were seropositive for SARS-CoV-2 at baseline. Because no day 14 peak-response samples were available, the repertoires could be characterized only after the peak T cell response. The 56-69-year group was small, and its depth increase did not reach significance, likely because of low power. Nearly half of unique spike-specific TCRs reportedly recognized epitopes outside regions mutated in the B.1.351 and B.1.1.7 variants. CD4 TCRs associated with the vaccine covered the entire spike protein, and the dominant responses were in regions 160-218 and 743-854.

The material was peripheral blood, obtained 28 days after the second AZD1222 dose. This clonotype originated in an adult who received the AZD1222 COVID-19 vaccine. In this chain, TRBV5-4 is recombined with TRBJ2-1; no D gene can be assigned with confidence. The CDR3 has the sequence CASSYGPGYNEQFF. The nucleotide sequence reads as follows: TGTGCCAGCAGCTATGGTCCCGGGTACAATGAGCAGTTCTTC.